This TCR beta chain comes out of a study of T cell responses to AZD1222 COVID-19 vaccine (dated by TCRdb to the early 2020s). Notes on the research overall: AZD1222 recipients with second doses at about 4 weeks or about 12 weeks were pooled, because spike-specific TCR depth and breadth did not differ between schedules. TCR sequencing was performed for roughly 250 trial participants, of whom around 200 were given two doses of AZD1222 and 26 were given two doses of MenACWY control vaccine. Trial participants were enrolled by age into subgroups of 18-55, 56-69 and 70-plus years, and roughly 160, 29 and 62 TCR-sequenced participants, respectively, were included in these subgroups.

V and J lose 7 bases and 0 bases, and a span of 12 bases separates them. CDR1 and CDR2 (SEHNR, FQNEAQ) derive from the germline V gene (reference sequence). Including cysteine and phenylalanine, the CDR3 has 15 amino acids. Only CDR3 DNA is held: 45 bases, read in frame from base 1. As to this clone: Its antigen remains unidentified. Base qualities are not provided; no much larger clone lies one nucleotide away.

The CDR3 regions of human TCRbeta chains were subjected to immunosequencing. The authors' pipeline ran thus. TCRs in the repertoires were compared against a reference library of SARS-CoV-2-specific TCRs that had been generated with the MIRA antigen-specificity platform. Breadth was defined as the fraction of unique TCRs that were SARS-CoV-2-associated, and depth was defined as the fraction of total T cells that were SARS-CoV-2-associated. Using the MIRA data, each spike-specific TCR was assigned both to the spike region to which the TCR was reactive and to a CD4 or CD8 class. Log10-transformed breadth and depth values were compared by one-way ANOVA with Sidak's multiple comparisons tests. Held by TCRdb, this immuneACCESS table contains in-frame sequences only and omits some clones. Under half of the omission traces to an unresolved V gene where checked; the cause of the rest is unknown. V, J and clone size derive from that table, while D and trimming were established from the DNA sequence. Here the sample has roughly 97,000 clones; over 80% occur a single time. Around 8.7% of the sample comes from the top ten.

Results and caveats for the whole study, not just this receptor: Reportedly, almost half of the unique spike-specific TCRs recognized epitopes lying outside the regions that are mutated in the B.1.351 and B.1.1.7 variants. Because no day 14 peak-response samples were available, the repertoires could be characterized only after the peak T cell response. CD4 TCRs associated with the vaccine covered the entire spike protein, and the dominant responses were in regions 160-218 and 743-854. Conclusions about previously exposed vaccinees are limited, since just five or six AZD1222 recipients were seropositive for SARS-CoV-2 at baseline. Participants were mostly white British, with more females than males. The authors suggested clonal diversity may have been underestimated. In the small 56-69-year group, the increase in depth fell short of significance, most likely because of low power. After two AZD1222 doses, both the breadth and the depth of spike-specific TCRs were significantly higher than at day 0 and than in MenACWY recipients.

Sample time point, as interpreted from the label and publication: baseline before first vaccination. The vaccinee samples were drawn from two UK trials, COV001 and COV002, one of which was a single-blind randomized controlled phase 2/3 trial testing AZD1222 (ChAdOx1 nCoV-19) in healthy adults. Trial participant PBMC samples were collected at day 0 and day 28 after the second dose for TCRbeta chain sequencing. The TCR was taken from an adult in good health. This specimen consisted of peripheral blood, obtained on day 0 of AZD1222 vaccination. Recombination connected TRBV7-9 to TRBJ1-4; the D gene lacks a confident call. The nucleotide sequence reads as follows: TGTGCCAGCATCAAGGAACAGACAACTAATGAAAAACTGTTTTTT. Its amino acids are CASIKEQTTNEKLFF.